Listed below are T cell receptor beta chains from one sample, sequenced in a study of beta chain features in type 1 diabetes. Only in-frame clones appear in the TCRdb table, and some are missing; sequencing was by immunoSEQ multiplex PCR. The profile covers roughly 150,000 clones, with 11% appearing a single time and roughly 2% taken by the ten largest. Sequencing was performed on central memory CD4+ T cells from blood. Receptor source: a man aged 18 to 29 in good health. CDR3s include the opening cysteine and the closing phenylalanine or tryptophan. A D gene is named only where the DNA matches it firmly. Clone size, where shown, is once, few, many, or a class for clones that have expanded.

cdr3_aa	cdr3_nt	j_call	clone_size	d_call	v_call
CASSLVGPGQKVPRYEQYF	TGTGCCAGCAGCTTGGTTGGACCGGGACAGAAAGTCCCACGCTACGAGCAGTACTTC	TRBJ2-7	few	TRBD1	TRBV5-6
CAWRGGGSENDEQYF	TGTGCCTGGAGGGGCGGGGGTAGCGAGAACGACGAGCAGTACTTC	TRBJ2-7	few	TRBD2	TRBV30
CASSIRGHRSYNEQFF	TGTGCCAGTAGTATACGGGGCCACCGATCCTACAATGAGCAGTTCTTC	TRBJ2-1	-	-	TRBV19
CASSLAGLLSSYEQYF	TGTGCCAGCAGCTTAGCTGGGCTTCTCAGCTCCTACGAGCAGTACTTC	TRBJ2-7	many	-	TRBV7-9
CASSQTWVNTEAFF	TGTGCCAGCAGCCAAACTTGGGTGAACACTGAAGCTTTCTTT	TRBJ1-1	few	-	TRBV4-2
CASSYSGSNSPLHF	TGTGCCAGCAGTTACTCAGGCAGCAATTCACCCCTCCACTTT	TRBJ1-6	-	-	TRBV6-5
CASSLLASGSTDTQYF	TGTGCCAGCAGTTTATTAGCTAGCGGCAGCACAGATACGCAGTATTTT	TRBJ2-3	-	TRBD2	TRBV27
CASSLAGDRGRGEQFF	TGTGCCAGCAGCTTAGCAGGGGACAGGGGCCGTGGTGAGCAGTTCTTC	TRBJ2-1	few	TRBD1	TRBV7-6
CTTGVGNEQFF	TGCACCACCGGGGTGGGGAATGAGCAGTTCTTC	TRBJ2-1	-	-	TRBV20-1
CASSGQGYEQYF	TGTGCCAGCAGTGGACAGGGGTACGAGCAGTACTTC	TRBJ2-7	-	TRBD1	TRBV25-1
CSVVTARGAKNIQYF	TGCAGCGTTGTGACAGCCAGGGGGGCCAAAAACATTCAGTACTTC	TRBJ2-4	-	TRBD1	TRBV29-1
CASSSMGTHGETQYF	TGTGCCAGCAGCTCAATGGGGACCCATGGAGAGACCCAGTACTTC	TRBJ2-5	-	-	TRBV11-1
CASSLLEGGLGTQYF	TGTGCCAGCAGCCTACTAGAGGGGGGCCTAGGAACGCAGTATTTT	TRBJ2-3	many	-	TRBV28
CASSLLRGPNEKLFF	TGTGCCAGCAGCTTACTCCGGGGGCCCAATGAAAAACTGTTTTTT	TRBJ1-4	many	-	TRBV11-1
CASSLPRLGGDTQYF	TGTGCCAGCAGCCTTCCCCGTCTCGGAGGCGATACGCAGTATTTT	TRBJ2-3	few	-	TRBV7-9
CASSSPWGAGAGETQYF	TGTGCCAGCAGCTCACCATGGGGAGCGGGGGCCGGGGAGACCCAGTACTTC	TRBJ2-5	few	TRBD2	TRBV7-2
CASSVGQGRAGELFF	TGTGCCAGCAGCGTAGGACAGGGCCGGGCCGGGGAGCTGTTTTTT	TRBJ2-2	few	TRBD1	TRBV9
CSARLTEAFF	TGCAGTGCTAGATTAACCGAAGCTTTCTTT	TRBJ1-1	few	-	TRBV20-1
CASRKTLAGAFSEQFF	TGTGCCAGCAGAAAGACTTTAGCGGGAGCGTTTAGTGAGCAGTTCTTC	TRBJ2-1	-	TRBD2	TRBV6-6
CASSLSSQGETQYF	TGTGCCAGCAGCTTGTCTAGCCAAGGGGAGACCCAGTACTTC	TRBJ2-5	-	-	TRBV5-8
CASSLSRQGKQYF	TGTGCCAGCAGTTTATCCCGACAGGGTAAGCAGTACTTC	TRBJ2-7	-	TRBD1	TRBV28
CASSPPGSSPLAKNIQYF	TGTGCCAGCTCACCACCGGGTAGCAGCCCACTAGCCAAAAACATTCAGTACTTC	TRBJ2-4	-	-	TRBV18
CASSVGGYTEAFF	TGTGCCAGCAGCGTCGGGGGATACACTGAAGCTTTCTTT	TRBJ1-1	many	-	TRBV9
CASSQETGRNTEAFF	TGCGCCAGCAGCCAAGAGACAGGGAGGAACACTGAAGCTTTCTTT	TRBJ1-1	few	TRBD1	TRBV4-3
CASSARFDRGSKETQYF	TGTGCCAGCAGCGCCAGATTTGACAGGGGGTCGAAGGAGACCCAGTACTTC	TRBJ2-5	many	TRBD1	TRBV7-9
CATSRAGDQPQHF	TGTGCCACCAGCAGAGCCGGCGATCAGCCCCAGCATTTT	TRBJ1-5	-	-	TRBV15
CASSSRTEGTDTQYF	TGCGCCAGCAGCTCGAGGACAGAGGGGACAGATACGCAGTATTTT	TRBJ2-3	few	-	TRBV5-1
CASSRGQQETQYF	TGTGCCAGCTCACGGGGACAGCAAGAGACCCAGTACTTC	TRBJ2-5	-	TRBD1	TRBV18
CASSPIGREKDHEQFF	TGTGCCAGCAGCCCCATAGGGCGGGAAAAGGACCATGAGCAGTTCTTC	TRBJ2-1	-	-	TRBV14
CASSGGTGLVEKLFF	TGTGCCAGCAGTGGGGGGACAGGTTTGGTTGAAAAACTGTTTTTT	TRBJ1-4	few	TRBD1	TRBV6-1
CSARSDRVTFF	TGCAGTGCTAGGAGCGACAGGGTTACCTTCTTT	TRBJ1-1	-	TRBD1	TRBV20-1